This TCR beta chain was recovered during a study of T cell responses to AZD1222 COVID-19 vaccine. In this sample, this clone turned up a few times. CDR1 is SGDLS and CDR2 is YYNGEE in the germline V gene. Trimming took 5 bases from V and 0 from J, leaving 11 bases between them. This CDR3 region has 14 residues. TCRdb keeps only in-frame clones here, not all; method: immunoSEQ multiplex PCR. The table shows under 150,000 clones, with 90% occurring only once. The TCR comes from an adult in good health. The source material was peripheral blood, sampled on day 0 of AZD1222 vaccination. The chain couples TRBV9 to TRBJ1-2; D not certain. CDR3 DNA sequence: TGTGCCAGCAGAACTGGCGAAACTAACTATGGCTACACCTTC. The encoded protein is CASRTGETNYGYTF.